These 30 T cell receptor beta chains share one sample of origin, sequenced in a study of T cell clonality in common variable immunodeficiency. Sequencing used immunoSEQ multiplex PCR; TCRdb keeps in-frame clones, though not all of them. The sample is made up of tens of thousands of clones, none counted only once. Sequenced input: peripheral blood mononuclear cells. The receptors stem from a person aged 18 to 75 in good health.

This clone appeared many times. The sequenced CDR3 bases are TGCAGCGCCGGGGGGACG. Its translation is CSAGGT. The CDR3 reads in full as CSAGGTQYF. This chain links TRBV29-1 with TRBJ2-3; 7 bases are shared with TRBD2. The CDR3 is cut off 3 residues early in the read; its end comes from the germline J gene. The CDR3 runs 9 residues. Germline V lookup: CDR1 SQVTM, CDR2 ANQGSEA.

This clone was observed at least ten times. The read ends 3 residues before the CDR3 terminus; that terminus is restored from the germline J gene. V gene TRBV2 combines with J gene TRBJ2-5; 9 bases align to TRBD2. The CDR3 runs 15 residues. CDR1 and CDR2 from the germline V gene are SNHLY and FYNNEI. After removal of 2 bases from V and 5 bases from J, the junction contained 6 bases not matched to a gene. The DNA read from the CDR3 is TGTGCCAGCAGTGAATTGGGGACTAGCAGGGAGACC. It yields the protein CASSELGTSRET. The CDR3, in full, reads CASSELGTSRETQYF.

This clone was found many times. The read ends 3 residues early relative to the CDR3; the germline J gene fills the gap. This chain joins TRBV5-1 and TRBJ2-2; D gene unclear. V was clipped by 0 bases and J by 1 base, with 7 bases between them. This CDR3 spans 15 amino acids. Germline CDR1 SGHRS, CDR2 YFSETQ. CDR3: CASSLVQKNTGELFF. The part of the CDR3 DNA that was read is TGCGCCAGCAGCTTGGTGCAGAAGAACACCGGGGAG.

This clone was observed at least ten times. The read stops 3 residues short of the end of the CDR3; the missing end is completed from the germline J gene. The V gene is TRBV7-2, the J gene TRBJ2-7; 12 nucleotides line up with TRBD2. Germline V gene sequence: CDR1 SGHTA, CDR2 FQGNSA. The CDR3 sequence is 15 residues long. V lost 4 bases to trimming and J lost 1 base; unmatched junction nucleotides: 2. The CDR3 loop reads CASSSLAGGSYEQYF. The part of the CDR3 DNA that was read is TGTGCCAGCAGCTCACTAGCGGGGGGTTCCTACGAG. Looking up the rest from reference TRBV7-2 and TRBJ2-7 gives the full variable domain: GAGVSQSPSNKVTEKGKDVELRCDPISGHTALYWYRQSLGQGLEFLIYFQGNSAPDKSGLPSDRFSAERTGGSVSTLTIQRTQQEDSAVYLCASSSLAGGSYEQYFGPGTRLTVT.

Details on this clone: The read comes to an end 3 residues before the CDR3 does, leaving the germline J gene to fill in the end. The chain employs TRBV2 and TRBJ2-7; D unresolved. The CDR3 has 15 amino acids. The V and J ends lost 2 bases and 0 bases respectively, with 11 bases between them. CDR1 and CDR2 from the germline V gene are SNHLY and FYNNEI. The CDR3 loop reads CASSELAINSYEQYF. Partial CDR3 DNA: TGTGCCAGCAGTGAATTGGCCATAAACTCCTACGAG.

This clone came up many times. The read comes to an end 3 residues before the CDR3 does, leaving the germline J gene to fill in the end. The rearrangement uses TRBV5-1 and TRBJ2-3, with 9 bases fitting TRBD2. V lost 3 bases and J lost 2; bases outside the gene matches: 7. The CDR3 has 16 amino acids. Germline V gives CDR1 SGHRS, CDR2 YFSETQ. The CDR3 bases that were read are TGCGCCAGCAGCTCCATACTAGCGGGCACCACAGATACG. Translating it yields CASSSILAGTTDT. The CDR3 in full is CASSSILAGTTDTQYF.

This clone was picked up many times. CDR3 DNA (partial): TGCGCCAGCAGCTGGGACTCGGATGGA. Encoded protein: CASSWDSDG. The CDR3 as a whole reads CASSWDSDGAFF. The chain combines TRBV5-1 with TRBJ1-1; perhaps TRBD1 as D (5 bases). The observed sequence ends 3 residues before the CDR3 terminus, with the missing tail filled in from the germline J gene. Germline V gene sequence: CDR1 SGHRS, CDR2 YFSETQ. CDR3 size: 12 residues.

This clone was observed many times. The read ends 3 residues early relative to the CDR3; the germline J gene fills the gap. V usage is TRBV5-4 and J usage is TRBJ2-2; weak D call: TRBD1 (5 bases). V lost 4 bases and J lost 2, with 6 bases in between. The CDR3 is 13 amino acids. The germline V gene encodes CDR1 SGHNT and CDR2 YYREEE (reference sequence). This chain's CDR3 is CASSGQNTGELFF. CDR3 DNA (partial): TGTGCCAGCAGCGGACAAAACACCGGGGAG.

This clone was seen a few times. At one end, the junction sequence differs from germline, possibly due to a read error. The CDR3 bases that were read are TGTGCTAGCAGCAAAGGGACTAGCGGGGTTGGGTCG. Its translation: CASSKGTSGVGS. The entire CDR3 protein reads CASSKGTSGVGSQYF. The chain employs TRBV7-7 and TRBJ2-3; 13 bases line up with TRBD2. Read coverage stops 3 residues before the CDR3 terminus; the germline J gene supplies the remainder. In germline, CDR1 is SSHAT, CDR2 FNYEAQ (reference sequence). The CDR3 totals 15 residues. The complete variable domain, with remaining parts taken from reference TRBV7-7 and TRBJ2-3, reads GAGVSQSPRYKVTKRGQDVTLRCDPISSHATLYWYQQALGQGPEFLTYFNYEAQPDKSGLPSDRFSAERPEGSISTLTIQRTEQRDSAMYRCASSKGTSGVGSQYFGPGTRLTVL.

This clone showed up many times. Read data end 3 residues before the CDR3 end; the end is taken from the germline J gene. This sequence joins TRBV19 and TRBJ2-3; 12 bases are shared with TRBD2. The CDR3 has 15 amino acids. V was clipped by 7 bases and J by 5 bases; unmatched bases: 7. Germline assignment: CDR1 LNHDA and CDR2 SQIVND (reference sequence). CDR3 bases read: TGTGCCAGTACAAGACTAGCGGGAGCGGGAGATACG. The encoded protein is CASTRLAGAGDT. Given in full, the CDR3 is CASTRLAGAGDTQYF.

As to this clone: The sequenced fragment ends 3 residues before the CDR3 boundary, so the rest is inferred from the germline J gene. The chain has TRBV19 and TRBJ1-2, with D possibly being TRBD1 (6 bases). The CDR3 consists of 15 residues. The germline CDR1 and CDR2 sequences are LNHDA and SQIVND (reference sequence). The CDR3 region is CASSIQSSGGQTYTF. The CDR3 bases that were read are TGTGCCAGTAGTATACAATCCTCAGGAGGACAGACC.

This clone was seen repeatedly, ten times or more. The read falls 3 residues short of the CDR3 end, and the missing part is taken from the germline J gene. V usage is TRBV7-2 and J usage is TRBJ2-2; D perhaps matches TRBD1 (6 bases). This CDR3 contains 15 residues. Germline CDR1 is SGHTA and CDR2 is FQGNSA. Trimming pared 3 bases from V and 1 base from J, leaving 9 bases between. The DNA read from the CDR3 is TGTGCCAGCAGCTTCCAGACAGGGAACACCGGGGAG. Translated: CASSFQTGNTGE. The whole CDR3 protein is CASSFQTGNTGELFF.

This clone was observed many times. The read terminates 3 residues ahead of where the CDR3 ends, so the germline J gene completes it. This sequence joins TRBV30 and TRBJ2-7, with 11 bases aligning to TRBD1. The V and J ends lost 4 bases and 2 bases, in that order; junction bases with no gene match: 13. This CDR3 spans 17 amino acids. Per germline, CDR1 GTSNPN and CDR2 SVGIG (reference sequence). CDR3 DNA (partial): TGTGCCTGGAACCCCCGGGACAGGGGGTCCCCACCCTACGAG. Amino acid sequence: CAWNPRDRGSPPYE. The whole CDR3 protein reads CAWNPRDRGSPPYEQYF. Full variable domain (missing parts from reference TRBV30 and TRBJ2-7): SQTIHQWPATLVQPVGSPLSLECTVEGTSNPNLYWYRQAAGRGLQLLFYSVGIGQISSEVPQNLSASRPQDRQFILSSKKLLLSDSGFYLCAWNPRDRGSPPYEQYFGPGTRLTVT.

This clone has more than one count but fewer than ten. The CDR3 end lies 3 residues beyond the end of the read and is filled in from the germline J gene. The same CDR3 arises from other DNA sequences in this sample as well. The gene calls are TRBV2 and TRBJ2-1; 7 positions agree with TRBD1. The CDR3 covers 14 residues. The germline CDR1 and CDR2 sequences are SNHLY and FYNNEI. V lost 4 bases to trimming and J lost 3 bases; unmatched junction nucleotides: 3. The CDR3 DNA, read in part, is TGTGCCAGCAGTGTTGGGACAGACTACAATGAG. Its translation is CASSVGTDYNE. The complete CDR3 protein is CASSVGTDYNEQFF.

This clone was observed many times. Sequencing ends 3 residues short of the CDR3 end; the germline J gene provides the rest. V and J are TRBV5-1 and TRBJ2-1; tentatively, D is TRBD1 (5 bases). The V gene lost 3 bases and the J gene lost 8 bases, with 21 bases spanning the gap. The CDR3 runs 16 residues. The germline CDR1 and CDR2 sequences are SGHRS and YFSETQ. This CDR3 is CASSYTGGPRVDEQFF. The CDR3 bases that were read are TGCGCCAGCAGCTACACAGGTGGGCCTAGGGTGGATGAG.

This clone was seen ten or more times. The missing CDR3 end, 3 residues past where the read stops, is filled in from the germline J gene. The chain couples TRBV18 to TRBJ1-1, with a tentative D call TRBD1 (5 bases). The V gene's germline CDR1 is KGHSH and CDR2 LQKENI. V lost 5 bases and J lost 4, with 17 bases in between. CDR3 length: 15 amino acids. CDR3 DNA, as far as it was read: TGTGCCAGCTCATTAGGCAGGGAATGGGGCACTGAA. The encoded protein is CASSLGREWGTE. The CDR3, in full, reads CASSLGREWGTEAFF.

The sample holds a few counts of this clone. Read coverage stops 3 residues before the CDR3 terminus; the germline J gene supplies the remainder. J is TRBJ1-2 and V is TRBV30; no clear D gene. CDR3 length: 15 amino acids. From germline, CDR1 is GTSNPN and CDR2 SVGIG (reference sequence). Here the CDR3 reads CAWRFSGLSYNDYTF. CDR3 DNA (partial): TGTGCCTGGAGGTTTAGCGGACTCTCCTACAATGAC.

With regard to this clone: Coverage ceases 3 residues before the CDR3 finishes, and the germline J gene fills in the end. The chain joins TRBV7-9 to TRBJ1-2, with D tentatively TRBD1 (6 bases). This CDR3 spans 12 amino acids. Germline V gene data show CDR1 as SEHNR and CDR2 as FQNEAQ (reference sequence). The sequenced CDR3 bases are TGTGCCAGCAGCCGGGGACAAGGGGGC. Translated: CASSRGQGG. The full CDR3 protein is CASSRGQGGYTF.

A word on this clone: The observed sequence ends 3 residues before the CDR3 terminus, with the missing tail filled in from the germline J gene. This sequence joins TRBV7-8 and TRBJ2-3; 9 nucleotides match TRBD2. Looked up from germline, CDR1 is SGHVS and CDR2 is FQNEAQ. The CDR3 runs to 15 residues. CDR3 DNA, as far as it was read: TGTGCCAGCAGCTTGACTAGCGGCGGTATAGAGACG. Its protein product is CASSLTSGGIET. The full CDR3 reads CASSLTSGGIETQYF.

This clone was counted at least ten times. The CDR3 DNA, read in part, is TGTGCCAGCTCATCCCGACAGGGTATTGATGAAAAA. It specifies CASSSRQGIDEK. The entire CDR3 is CASSSRQGIDEKLFF. This rearrangement joins TRBV18 to TRBJ1-4; the match to TRBD1 covers 7 bases. The observed sequence ends 3 residues before the CDR3 terminus, with the missing tail filled in from the germline J gene. This CDR3 is 15 amino acids long. Germline CDR1 is KGHSH and CDR2 is LQKENI. V trimming: 5 bases; J trimming: 6 bases; junction bases outside the gene matches: 9. The entire variable domain, with the rest obtained from reference TRBV18 and TRBJ1-4, is as follows: NAGVMQNPRHLVRRRGQEARLRCSPMKGHSHVYWYRQLPEEGLKFMVYLQKENIIDESGMPKERFSAEFPKEGPSILRIQQVVRGDSAAYFCASSSRQGIDEKLFFGSGTQLSVL.

This clone was counted at least ten times. The CDR3 end falls 3 residues outside the read, so it is completed with the germline J gene. V gene TRBV19 combines with J gene TRBJ1-2; 11 nucleotides line up with TRBD1. The CDR3 spans 20 residues. In germline, CDR1 is LNHDA, CDR2 SQIVND (reference sequence). Trimming at V came to 6 bases and at J to 4 bases, leaving 22 bases not matched to a gene. CDR3 DNA (partial): TGTGCCAGTAGCCCCCCCCGCCTAGGACAGGGGGCAGGTAGACCCTATGGC. The encoded protein is CASSPPRLGQGAGRPYG. The CDR3 in full is CASSPPRLGQGAGRPYGYTF.

This clone has ten or more counts. CDR3 DNA (partial): TGCAGTGCTATTGCGCGGACAGGGGATGAAAAG. It is translated as CSAIARTGDEK. The CDR3 in full is CSAIARTGDEKLFF. V is TRBV20-1 and J is TRBJ2-2; 9 bases map to TRBD1. The CDR3 end falls 3 residues outside the read, so it is completed with the germline J gene. The length of the CDR3 is 14 residues. Germline-derived CDR1 and CDR2 are DFQATT and SNEGSKA (reference sequence).

This clone was observed at least ten times. CDR3 loop: CASSPGLAGNSYNEQFF. The CDR3 bases that were read are TGTGCCAGCAGCCCCGGACTAGCGGGGAACTCCTACAATGAG. This chain links TRBV12-3 or TRBV12-4 with TRBJ2-1, with 12 bases identical to TRBD2. The read terminates 3 residues before the CDR3 end, so the remaining end is supplied by the germline J gene. The CDR3 extends over 17 amino acids. V was clipped by 6 bases and J by 0 bases; unmatched bases: 6.

The table lists this clone with many counts. The CDR3 extends 3 residues past the end of the read, so its final part is completed from the germline J gene. The rearrangement uses TRBV30 and TRBJ2-3; D gene uncertain. The CDR3 is 11 residues long. CDR1 GTSNPN and CDR2 SVGIG come from the germline V gene (reference sequence). Between the trimmed V and J ends, which lost 2 bases and 4 bases, there was a span of 4 bases. CDR3 DNA (partial): TGTGCCTGGAGTAGGCCAGATACG. It yields the protein CAWSRPDT. The entire CDR3 protein is CAWSRPDTQYF.

In its sample, this clone was seen a few times. The CDR3 end falls 3 residues outside the read, so it is completed with the germline J gene. The chain couples TRBV7-9 to TRBJ2-1; a weak D match, TRBD2 (5 bases). CDR1 and CDR2 from the germline V gene are SEHNR and FQNEAQ (reference sequence). Trimming cost V 11 bases and J 4 bases, with 9 bases left between them. This CDR3 spans 11 amino acids. The sequenced part of the CDR3 DNA is TGTGCCTGCGGAGGTTACAATGAG. It is translated as CACGGYNE. The entire CDR3 reads CACGGYNEQFF.

This clone occurred many times. The CDR3 extends 3 residues past the end of the read, so its final part is completed from the germline J gene. This chain uses TRBV4-2 with TRBJ2-3, with 11 nucleotides matching TRBD2. Germline CDR1 and CDR2: LGHNA and YNFKEQ. After removal of 1 base from V and 0 bases from J, the junction contained 0 bases not matched to a gene. CDR3 size: 16 residues. Partial CDR3 DNA: TGTGCCAGCAGCCAAGTAGCGGGAGGGAGCACAGATACG. Translating gives CASSQVAGGSTDT. The full CDR3 sequence reads CASSQVAGGSTDTQYF.

This clone has a count of ten or more. The CDR3 end falls 3 residues outside the read, so it is completed with the germline J gene. V is TRBV20-1 and J is TRBJ1-4; D possibly corresponds to TRBD1 (6 bases). Germline loops: CDR1 DFQATT, CDR2 SNEGSKA (reference sequence). V lost 5 bases and J 0 bases, leaving 16 bases between the germline ends. This CDR3 region has 16 residues. CDR3 DNA, as far as it was read: TGCAGTGCTGGACAACAGGGTTTCGCAACTAATGAAAAA. Amino acids: CSAGQQGFATNEK. From start to end, the CDR3 is CSAGQQGFATNEKLFF.

This clone was seen ten or more times. The CDR3 extends 3 residues past the end of the read, so its final part is completed from the germline J gene. J is TRBJ1-4 and V is TRBV6-2 or TRBV6-3; 8 bases map to TRBD1. Germline values: CDR1 MNHEY, CDR2 SVGEGT. The CDR3 loop spans 15 amino acids. V lost 0 bases, J lost 7 bases, and 4 bases stayed unmatched. The CDR3 region is CASSYSVTGVEKLFF. The sequenced part of the CDR3 DNA is TGTGCCAGCAGTTACTCAGTGACAGGGGTTGAAAAA.

For this clone: The read terminates 3 residues before the CDR3 end, so the remaining end is supplied by the germline J gene. The J gene is TRBJ1-1, the V gene TRBV10-2; D is unclear. The V gene lost 6 bases and the J gene lost 1 base, with 9 bases spanning the gap. Germline CDR1 is WSHSY and CDR2 is SAAADI. The CDR3 spans 13 residues. The chain's CDR3 is CASSSNGNTEAFF. The part of the CDR3 DNA that was read is TGCGCCAGCAGCAGTAATGGGAACACTGAA.

This clone was found many times. The read ends 3 residues early relative to the CDR3; the germline J gene fills the gap. The J gene is TRBJ2-7, the V gene TRBV19, with a tentative D call TRBD1 (6 bases). Germline lookup yields CDR1 LNHDA and CDR2 SQIVND (reference sequence). This CDR3 is built from 16 residues. Between the trimmed V and J ends, which lost 6 bases and 5 bases, there was a span of 23 bases. The CDR3 loop reads CASSGAQGKLRNEQYF. The sequenced CDR3 bases are TGTGCCAGTAGCGGGGCACAGGGTAAATTGAGGAACGAG.